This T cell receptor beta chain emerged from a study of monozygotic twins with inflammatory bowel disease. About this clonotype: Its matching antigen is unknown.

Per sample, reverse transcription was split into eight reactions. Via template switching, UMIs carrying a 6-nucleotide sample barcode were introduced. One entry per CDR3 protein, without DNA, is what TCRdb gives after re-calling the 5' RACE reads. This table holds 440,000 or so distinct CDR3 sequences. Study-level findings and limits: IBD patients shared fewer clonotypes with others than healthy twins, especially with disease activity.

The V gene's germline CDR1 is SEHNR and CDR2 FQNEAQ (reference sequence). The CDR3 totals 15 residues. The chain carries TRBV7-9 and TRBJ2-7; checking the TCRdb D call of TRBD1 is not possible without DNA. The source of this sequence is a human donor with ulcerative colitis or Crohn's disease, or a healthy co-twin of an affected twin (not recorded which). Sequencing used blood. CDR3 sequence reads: CASSPKWTLAYEQYF.